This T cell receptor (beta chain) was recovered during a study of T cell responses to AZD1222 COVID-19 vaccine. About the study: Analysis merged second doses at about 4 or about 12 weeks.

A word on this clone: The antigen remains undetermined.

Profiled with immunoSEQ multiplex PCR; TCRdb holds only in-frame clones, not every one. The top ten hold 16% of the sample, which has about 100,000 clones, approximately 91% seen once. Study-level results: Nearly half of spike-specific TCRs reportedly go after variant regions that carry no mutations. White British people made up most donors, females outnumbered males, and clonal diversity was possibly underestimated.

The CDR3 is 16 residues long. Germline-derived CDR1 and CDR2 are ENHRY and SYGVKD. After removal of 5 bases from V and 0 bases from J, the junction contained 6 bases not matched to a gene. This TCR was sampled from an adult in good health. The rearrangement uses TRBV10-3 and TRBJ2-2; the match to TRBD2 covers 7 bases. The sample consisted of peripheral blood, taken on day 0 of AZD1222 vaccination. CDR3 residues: CAISPSGETNTGELFF. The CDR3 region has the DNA TGTGCCATCAGTCCTAGCGGAGAGACGAACACCGGGGAGCTGTTTTTT.